These T cell receptor beta chains were read from a single sample in a study of T cell responses to AZD1222 COVID-19 vaccine. The repertoire was sequenced with immunoSEQ multiplex PCR; TCRdb's copy has only in-frame clones and lacks some. The sample carries roughly 130,000 clones, about nine tenths recorded once. Sequenced here: peripheral blood, sampled on day 0 of AZD1222 vaccination. These receptor sequences come from an adult in good health. Each CDR3 is given with its conserved first and last residue. D genes are given only for firm matches. Clone size is given for some rows only: seen once, a few or many times, or a class if the clone is expanded.

j_call v_call d_call clone_size cdr3_aa cdr3_nt
TRBJ1-4 TRBV6-5 NA NA CASRSAGSKNEKLFF TGTGCCAGCAGATCTGCGGGGTCCAAGAATGAAAAACTGTTTTTT
TRBJ1-1 TRBV6-2/TRBV6-3 TRBD1 NA CASSPRRTGNTEAFF TGTGCCAGCAGTCCCCGAAGGACAGGGAACACTGAAGCTTTCTTT
TRBJ2-3 TRBV5-1 TRBD2 NA CASSDLAGGTDTQYF TGCGCCAGCAGCGATCTAGCGGGGGGCACAGATACGCAGTATTTT
TRBJ2-7 TRBV11-2 NA NA CASSSSAYEQYF TGTGCCAGCAGCTCCAGCGCCTACGAGCAGTACTTC
TRBJ1-6 TRBV11-2 NA NA CASSQAPGRFSPLHF TGTGCCAGCAGCCAAGCACCGGGACGGTTTTCACCCCTCCACTTT
TRBJ2-3 TRBV6-5 NA NA CASRGRSTDTQYF TGTGCCAGCAGAGGCAGAAGCACAGATACGCAGTATTTT
TRBJ1-2 TRBV27 NA NA CASSPLTTVDGYTF TGTGCCAGCAGCCCCCTTACGACAGTCGATGGCTACACCTTC
TRBJ2-7 TRBV5-1 NA NA CASSLEQGYEQYF TGCGCCAGCAGCTTGGAACAGGGCTACGAGCAGTACTTC
TRBJ2-1 TRBV19 NA NA CASSDQSSYNEQFF TGTGCCAGTTCTGACCAAAGCTCCTACAATGAGCAGTTCTTC
TRBJ1-1 TRBV19 NA NA CASSPKGTGTEAFF TGTGCCAGTAGCCCGAAGGGTACGGGGACTGAAGCTTTCTTT
TRBJ2-7 TRBV2 TRBD1 NA CASSETGPVYEQYF TGTGCCAGCAGCGAGACAGGGCCAGTTTACGAGCAGTACTTC
TRBJ1-4 TRBV7-9 NA NA CASSPAGGNEKLFF TGTGCCAGCAGCCCCGCAGGAGGTAATGAAAAACTGTTTTTT
TRBJ1-5 TRBV28 NA NA CASSPHLLLSNQPQHF TGTGCCAGCAGTCCTCACCTGCTTTTGAGCAATCAGCCCCAGCATTTT
TRBJ2-1 TRBV11-3 TRBD1 NA CASSLGFGQGVYNEQFF TGTGCCAGCAGCTTAGGGTTCGGGCAGGGGGTCTACAATGAGCAGTTCTTC
TRBJ1-2 TRBV28 NA NA CASSLAFYHGYTF TGTGCCAGCAGTTTAGCTTTTTATCATGGCTACACCTTC
TRBJ2-7 TRBV19 NA NA CASSLGGTHVLEQYF TGTGCCAGTAGCCTGGGCGGGACCCACGTCCTCGAGCAGTACTTC
TRBJ1-1 TRBV5-1 NA NA CASSLAIGRRNTEAFF TGCGCCAGCAGCTTGGCCATCGGGCGACGGAACACTGAAGCTTTCTTT
TRBJ2-3 TRBV2 NA NA CASSRMTSTDTQYF TGTGCCAGCAGTCGAATGACAAGCACAGATACGCAGTATTTT
TRBJ1-2 TRBV10-2 TRBD1 NA CASSESTGGRNGYTF TGCGCCAGCAGTGAGTCAACAGGGGGTCGGAATGGCTACACCTTC
TRBJ2-5 TRBV9 NA NA CASSVGGVAGTGQETQYF TGTGCCAGCAGCGTAGGTGGGGTCGCGGGAACGGGGCAAGAGACCCAGTACTTC
TRBJ2-6 TRBV19 NA NA CASSIAGTGANVLTF TGTGCCAGTAGTATCGCAGGGACCGGGGCCAACGTCCTGACTTTC
TRBJ2-7 TRBV19 NA NA CASKGIEYEQYF TGTGCCAGTAAGGGGATCGAATACGAGCAGTACTTC
TRBJ1-5 TRBV6-7 NA NA CASRKRVRHQPQHF TGTGCCAGCAGAAAACGAGTTCGGCATCAGCCCCAGCATTTT
TRBJ1-5 TRBV30 TRBD1 NA CAWSRTGGAGQPQHF TGTGCCTGGAGCCGGACAGGGGGCGCGGGTCAGCCCCAGCATTTT
TRBJ2-3 TRBV7-2 TRBD1 once CASSATGVDTDTQYF TGTGCCAGCAGCGCGACAGGGGTCGACACAGATACGCAGTATTTT
TRBJ2-4 TRBV19 NA once CASSMSSVGAKNIQYF TGTGCCAGTAGTATGAGTTCCGTGGGGGCCAAAAACATTCAGTACTTC
TRBJ1-6 TRBV18 NA NA CASSPSTGKSPLHF TGTGCCAGCTCACCAAGCACAGGGAAATCACCCCTCCACTTT
TRBJ2-7 TRBV5-4 NA NA CASSSSVGSYEQYF TGTGCCAGCAGCTCTAGCGTCGGCTCCTACGAGCAGTACTTC
TRBJ1-3 TRBV6-1 NA NA CASSDGRLSGNTIYF TGTGCCAGCAGTGATGGACGGCTCTCTGGAAACACCATATATTTT
TRBJ2-4 TRBV9 NA NA CASSADLQGRGAKNIQYF TGTGCCAGCAGCGCGGACCTCCAGGGTAGGGGGGCCAAAAACATTCAGTACTTC
TRBJ1-6 TRBV27 TRBD1 NA CASSTRTGSSYNSPLHF TGTGCCAGCAGTACGCGGACAGGGAGCTCCTATAATTCACCCCTCCACTTT
TRBJ2-1 TRBV11-3 NA NA CASSRDNEQFF TGTGCCAGCAGCCGGGACAATGAGCAGTTCTTC
TRBJ2-7 TRBV6-4 NA NA CASSDQTRGRASYEQYF TGTGCCAGCAGTGACCAGACCCGAGGTCGGGCTTCCTACGAGCAGTACTTC
TRBJ1-1 TRBV4-3 TRBD1 NA CASSQDRAPMNTEAFF TGCGCCAGCAGCCAGGACAGGGCTCCTATGAACACTGAAGCTTTCTTT
TRBJ1-1 TRBV28 NA few CASGTPNTEAFF TGTGCCAGCGGGACACCCAACACTGAAGCTTTCTTT
TRBJ1-2 TRBV19 NA NA CASSTPDNSRAYGYTF TGTGCCAGTAGTACCCCCGACAATTCTCGGGCCTATGGCTACACCTTC
TRBJ2-7 TRBV7-9 NA once CASSTGTYSYEQYF TGTGCCAGCAGCACCGGGACATACTCCTACGAGCAGTACTTC
TRBJ2-4 TRBV11-2 NA once CASSLMGGKNIQYF TGTGCCAGCAGCTTAATGGGGGGCAAAAACATTCAGTACTTC
TRBJ1-3 TRBV29-1 NA few CSVRFSGNTIYF TGCAGCGTCCGCTTCTCTGGAAACACCATATATTTT
TRBJ2-7 TRBV27 TRBD2 NA CASSFDSGGSYEQYF TGTGCCAGCAGTTTTGATAGCGGGGGCTCCTACGAGCAGTACTTC
TRBJ2-3 TRBV6-6 NA NA CASTRGGTRREDTQYF TGTGCCAGCACCCGAGGGGGGACTCGAAGGGAAGATACGCAGTATTTT
TRBJ2-6 TRBV5-1 TRBD2 NA CASSSGRGTRSGANVLTF TGCGCCAGCAGCTCCGGGCGGGGGACCCGCTCTGGGGCCAACGTCCTGACTTTC
TRBJ1-2 TRBV7-9 NA NA CASSLEQHSYGYTF TGTGCCAGCAGCTTAGAACAGCATTCCTATGGCTACACCTTC
TRBJ1-5 TRBV5-8 NA NA CASSLASGQPQHF TGTGCCAGCAGCTTGGCGTCGGGTCAGCCCCAGCATTTT
TRBJ2-1 TRBV30 NA NA CAWSGIGPYNEQFF TGTGCCTGGAGTGGAATTGGGCCCTACAATGAGCAGTTCTTC
TRBJ1-5 TRBV6-6 NA NA CASSYSDQPQHF TGTGCCAGCAGTTACTCTGATCAGCCCCAGCATTTT
TRBJ2-7 TRBV4-1 NA NA CASSQERFGGTYEQYF TGCGCCAGCAGCCAAGAAAGGTTCGGGGGAACCTACGAGCAGTACTTC
TRBJ2-3 TRBV19 NA NA CASSKGGQGGDTQYF TGTGCCAGTAGTAAGGGGGGGCAGGGTGGAGATACGCAGTATTTT
TRBJ1-4 TRBV18 TRBD1 NA CASGRDRNEKLFF TGTGCCAGCGGGAGGGACAGAAATGAAAAACTGTTTTTT
TRBJ1-5 TRBV6-1 TRBD1 NA CASSEGQGGITQPQHF TGTGCCAGCAGCGAAGGACAGGGAGGGATCACTCAGCCCCAGCATTTT
TRBJ1-1 TRBV6-5 NA once CASSQARTKAFF TGTGCCAGCAGCCAGGCACGGACAAAAGCTTTCTTT
TRBJ2-3 TRBV9 TRBD1 NA CASSVGQGRPDTQYF TGTGCCAGCAGCGTAGGACAGGGCCGCCCGGATACGCAGTATTTT
TRBJ1-1 TRBV7-8 TRBD1 NA CASSSRGDTEAFF TGTGCCAGCAGCTCCAGGGGGGACACTGAAGCTTTCTTT
TRBJ2-7 TRBV27 NA NA CASSPSSYEQYF TGTGCCAGCAGTCCGAGCTCCTACGAGCAGTACTTC
TRBJ1-6 TRBV19 TRBD1 NA CATTGATRLNSPLHF TGTGCCACGACAGGGGCTACGCGTCTTAATTCACCCCTCCACTTT
TRBJ2-5 TRBV5-1 NA NA CASSLGQQQETQYF TGCGCCAGCAGCTTGGGACAGCAACAAGAGACCCAGTACTTC
TRBJ2-1 TRBV7-6 TRBD2 NA CASSLGFTSGYNEQFF TGTGCCAGCAGCTTAGGTTTTACTAGCGGGTACAATGAGCAGTTCTTC